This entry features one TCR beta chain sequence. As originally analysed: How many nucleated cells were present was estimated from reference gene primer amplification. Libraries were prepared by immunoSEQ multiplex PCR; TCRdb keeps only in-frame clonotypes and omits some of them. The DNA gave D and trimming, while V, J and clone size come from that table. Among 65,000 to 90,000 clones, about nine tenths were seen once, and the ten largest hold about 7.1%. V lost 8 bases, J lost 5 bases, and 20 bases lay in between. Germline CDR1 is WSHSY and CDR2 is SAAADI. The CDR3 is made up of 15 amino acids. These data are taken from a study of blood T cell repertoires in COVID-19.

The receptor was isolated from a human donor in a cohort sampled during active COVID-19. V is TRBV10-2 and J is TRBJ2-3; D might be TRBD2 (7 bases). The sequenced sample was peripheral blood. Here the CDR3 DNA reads TGCGCCAGCTGGGCGGGGGCTAGGGGAAAAGATACGCAGTATTTT. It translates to CASWAGARGKDTQYF.